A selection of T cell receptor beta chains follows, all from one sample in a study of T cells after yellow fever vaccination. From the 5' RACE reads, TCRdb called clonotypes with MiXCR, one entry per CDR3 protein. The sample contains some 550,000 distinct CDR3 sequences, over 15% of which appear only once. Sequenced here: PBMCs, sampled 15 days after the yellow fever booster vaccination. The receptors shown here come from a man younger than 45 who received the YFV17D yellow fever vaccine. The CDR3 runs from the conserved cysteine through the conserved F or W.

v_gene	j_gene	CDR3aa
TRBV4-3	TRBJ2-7	CASSHHRGYEQYF
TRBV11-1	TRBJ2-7	CASTLELGTGGLKGRYEQYF
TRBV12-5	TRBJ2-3	CASGSIVQQDGDTQYF
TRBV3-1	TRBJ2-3	CASNGEGTKQYF
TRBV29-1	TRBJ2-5	CSDGTSRETQYF
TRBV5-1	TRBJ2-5	CASSRRTSGREETQYF
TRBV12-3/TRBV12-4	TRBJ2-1	CASSPSGASYNEQFF
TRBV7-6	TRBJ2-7	CASSQASGRSEYEQYF
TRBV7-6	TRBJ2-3	CASSLVTGTDTQYF
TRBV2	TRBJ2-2	CASSADRVRSGELFF
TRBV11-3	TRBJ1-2	CASSSPGRILANYGYTF
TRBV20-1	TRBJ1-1	CSANSGAGLNTEAFF